The T cell receptor (beta chain) under discussion was sequenced for a study of vaccination and CD4 T cells after COVID-19. As for the study in general: Three convalescent patients were sampled post-vaccination (at day 14 and at days 161 to 241).

Trimming stripped 6 bases from V and 0 bases from J, with 12 bases between. Germline values: CDR1 SNHLY, CDR2 FYNNEI. This CDR3 has 14 residues. This clonotype occurred a few times. What it binds is unknown. Regarding time point: late sampling 161 to 241 days after vaccination in a few convalescent patients. Treatment described: approximately 9-day PBMC culture with coronavirus spike peptide pools or control peptides (ViraFEST assay). Fresh medium (containing IL-2) replaced half the medium on days 3 and 7. Sequencing of DNA taken from cultured CD4+ T cells relied on the Oncomine TCR Beta short-read assay. Scientists extracted genomic DNA from CD4+ T cells grown in culture. From the PCR reads, TCRdb called clonotypes with MiXCR, one entry per CDR3 protein. The table lists tens of thousands of distinct CDR3 sequences, 25% to 30% of them singletons, with just over 7% in the top ten.

The source was CD4+ T cells from blood, cultured in vitro, collected about 7 months after SARS-CoV-2 vaccination. The chain joins TRBV2 to TRBJ2-7, with D perhaps TRBD1 or TRBD2 (6 bases each). The source of this sequence is a human donor who had recovered from COVID-19. The CDR3 here is CASRNGGLSYEQYF. The CDR3 DNA sequence: TGTGCCAGCAGGAACGGGGGCCTCTCCTACGAGCAGTACTTC.